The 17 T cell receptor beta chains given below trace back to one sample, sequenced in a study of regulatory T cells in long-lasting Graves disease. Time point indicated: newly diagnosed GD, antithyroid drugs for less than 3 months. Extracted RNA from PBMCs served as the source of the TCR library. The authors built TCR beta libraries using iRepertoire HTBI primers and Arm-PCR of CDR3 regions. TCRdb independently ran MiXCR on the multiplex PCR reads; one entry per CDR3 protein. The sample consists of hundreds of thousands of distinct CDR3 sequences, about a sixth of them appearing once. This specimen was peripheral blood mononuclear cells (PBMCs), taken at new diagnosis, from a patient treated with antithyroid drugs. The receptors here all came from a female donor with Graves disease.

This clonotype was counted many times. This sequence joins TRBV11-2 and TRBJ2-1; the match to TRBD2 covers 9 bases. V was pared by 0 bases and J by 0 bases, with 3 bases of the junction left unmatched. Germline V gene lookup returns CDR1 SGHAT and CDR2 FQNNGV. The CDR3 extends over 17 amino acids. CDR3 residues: CASSLDVAGASYNEQFF. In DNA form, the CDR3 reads TGTGCCAGCAGCTTAGACGTAGCGGGGGCCTCCTACAATGAGCAGTTCTTC.

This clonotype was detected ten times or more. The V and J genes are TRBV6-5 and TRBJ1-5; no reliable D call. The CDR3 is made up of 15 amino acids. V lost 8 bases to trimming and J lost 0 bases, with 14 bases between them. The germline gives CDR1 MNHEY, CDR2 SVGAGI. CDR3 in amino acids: CASGFRQASNQPQHF. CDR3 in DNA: TGTGCCAGCGGTTTCCGCCAGGCTAGCAATCAGCCCCAGCATTTT.

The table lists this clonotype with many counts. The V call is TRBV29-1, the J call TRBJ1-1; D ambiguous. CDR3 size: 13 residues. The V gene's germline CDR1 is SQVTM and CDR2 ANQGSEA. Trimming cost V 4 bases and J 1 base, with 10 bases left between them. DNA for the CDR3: TGCAGCGTTGTTAATGCCGGGAACACTGAAGCTTTCTTT. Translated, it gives CSVVNAGNTEAFF.

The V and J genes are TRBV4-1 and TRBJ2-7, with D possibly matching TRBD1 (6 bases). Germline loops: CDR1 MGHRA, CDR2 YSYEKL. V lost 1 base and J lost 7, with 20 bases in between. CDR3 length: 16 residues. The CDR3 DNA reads TGCGCCAGCAGCCAAGGGCACTCAGATGGGGGCCAGGAGCAGTACTTC. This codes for CASSQGHSDGGQEQYF.

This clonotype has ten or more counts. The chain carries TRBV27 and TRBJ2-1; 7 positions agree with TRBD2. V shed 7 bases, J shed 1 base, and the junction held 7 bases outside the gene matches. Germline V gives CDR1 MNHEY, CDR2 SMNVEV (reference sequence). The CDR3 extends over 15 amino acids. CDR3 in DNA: TGTGCCAGCAATAATGCGGGAGAATCCTACAATGAGCAGTTCTTC. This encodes CASNNAGESYNEQFF.

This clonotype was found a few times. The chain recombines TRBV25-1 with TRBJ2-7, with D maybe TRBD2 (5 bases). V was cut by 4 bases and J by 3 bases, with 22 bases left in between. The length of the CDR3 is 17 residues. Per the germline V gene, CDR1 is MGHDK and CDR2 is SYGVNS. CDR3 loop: CASSAPFTGMGSYEQYF. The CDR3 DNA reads TGTGCCAGCAGTGCCCCGTTTACGGGAATGGGGAGCTACGAGCAGTACTTC.

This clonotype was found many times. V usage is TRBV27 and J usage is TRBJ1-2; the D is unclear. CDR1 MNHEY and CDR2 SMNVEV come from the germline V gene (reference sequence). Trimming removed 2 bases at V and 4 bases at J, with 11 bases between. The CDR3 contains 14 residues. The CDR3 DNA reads TGTGCCAGCAGTTTACGTGGGGTCCCCTATGGCTACACCTTC. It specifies CASSLRGVPYGYTF.

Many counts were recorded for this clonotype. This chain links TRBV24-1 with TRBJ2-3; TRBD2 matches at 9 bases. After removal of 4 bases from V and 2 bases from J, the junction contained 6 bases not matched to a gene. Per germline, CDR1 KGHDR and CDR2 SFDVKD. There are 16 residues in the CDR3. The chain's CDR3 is CATSDGAGGLTDTQYF. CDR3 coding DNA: TGTGCCACCAGTGACGGAGCGGGGGGACTCACAGATACGCAGTATTTT.

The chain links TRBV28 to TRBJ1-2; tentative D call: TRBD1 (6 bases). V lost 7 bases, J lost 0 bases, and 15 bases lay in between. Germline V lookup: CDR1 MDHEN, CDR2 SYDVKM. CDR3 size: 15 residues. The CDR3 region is CASTLYRDANYGYTF. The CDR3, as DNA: TGTGCCAGCACCCTATACAGGGACGCTAACTATGGCTACACCTTC.

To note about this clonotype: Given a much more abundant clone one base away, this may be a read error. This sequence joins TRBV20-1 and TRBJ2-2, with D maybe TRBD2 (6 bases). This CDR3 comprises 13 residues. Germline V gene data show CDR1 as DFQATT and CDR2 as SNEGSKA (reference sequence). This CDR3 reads CSARDLLSGGLFF. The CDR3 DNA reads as TGCAGTGCTAGAGATCTCCTTTCCGGGGGGCTGTTTTTT.

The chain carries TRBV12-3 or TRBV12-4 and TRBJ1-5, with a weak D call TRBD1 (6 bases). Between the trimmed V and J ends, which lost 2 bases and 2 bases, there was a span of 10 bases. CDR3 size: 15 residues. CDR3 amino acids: CASSLTGPGNQPQHF. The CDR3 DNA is TGTGCCAGCAGTTTAACAGGGCCCGGCAATCAGCCCCAGCATTTT.

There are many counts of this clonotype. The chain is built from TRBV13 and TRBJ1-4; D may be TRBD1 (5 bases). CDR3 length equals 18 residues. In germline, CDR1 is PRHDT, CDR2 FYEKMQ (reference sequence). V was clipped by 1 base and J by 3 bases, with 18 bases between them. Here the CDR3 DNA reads TGTGCCAGCAGCTTAGCCAGGGACGTATCTGTGGCTAATGAAAAACTGTTTTTT. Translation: CASSLARDVSVANEKLFF.

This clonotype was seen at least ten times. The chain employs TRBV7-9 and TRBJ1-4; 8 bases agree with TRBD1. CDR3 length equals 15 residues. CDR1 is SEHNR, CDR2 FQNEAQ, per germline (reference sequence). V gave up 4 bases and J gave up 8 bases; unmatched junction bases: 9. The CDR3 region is CASSSYRGINEKLFF. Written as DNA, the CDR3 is TGTGCCAGCAGCTCATACAGGGGGATTAACGAAAAACTGTTTTTT.

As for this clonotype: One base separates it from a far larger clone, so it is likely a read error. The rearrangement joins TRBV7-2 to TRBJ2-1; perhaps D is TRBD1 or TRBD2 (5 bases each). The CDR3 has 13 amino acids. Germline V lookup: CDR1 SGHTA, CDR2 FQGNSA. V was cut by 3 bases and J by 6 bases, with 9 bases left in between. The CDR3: CASSFGGGNEQFF. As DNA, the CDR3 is TGTGCCAGCAGCTTCGGTGGGGGCAATGAGCAGTTCTTC.

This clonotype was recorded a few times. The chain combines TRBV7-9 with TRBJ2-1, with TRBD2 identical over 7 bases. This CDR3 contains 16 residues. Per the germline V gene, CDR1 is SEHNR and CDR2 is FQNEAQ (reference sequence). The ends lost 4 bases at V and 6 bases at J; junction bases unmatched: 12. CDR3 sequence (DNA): TGTGCCAGCAGCTCTGGGGGGGGGAGCGGGCTCAATGAGCAGTTCTTC. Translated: CASSSGGGSGLNEQFF.

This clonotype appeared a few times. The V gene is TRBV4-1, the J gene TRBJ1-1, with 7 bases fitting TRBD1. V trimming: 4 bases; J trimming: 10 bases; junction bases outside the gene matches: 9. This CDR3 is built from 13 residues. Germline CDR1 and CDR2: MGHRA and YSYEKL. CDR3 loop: CASSPTNRGGAFF. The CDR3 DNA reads TGCGCCAGCAGCCCCACCAACAGGGGTGGAGCTTTCTTT.

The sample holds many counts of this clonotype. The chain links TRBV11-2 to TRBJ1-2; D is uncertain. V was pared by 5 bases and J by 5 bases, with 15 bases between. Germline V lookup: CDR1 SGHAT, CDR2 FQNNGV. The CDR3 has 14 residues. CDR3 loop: CASSPGGVPYGYTF. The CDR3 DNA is TGTGCCAGCAGCCCAGGCGGGGTTCCTTATGGCTACACCTTC. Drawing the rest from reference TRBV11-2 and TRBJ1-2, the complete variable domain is EAGVAQSPRYKIIEKRQSVAFWCNPISGHATLYWYQQILGQGPKLLIQFQNNGVVDDSQLPKDRFSAERLKGVDSTLKIQPAKLEDSAVYLCASSPGGVPYGYTFGSGTRLTVV.